The 15 T cell receptor beta chains below come from one sample, sequenced in a study of PD-1 blockade in classical Hodgkin lymphoma. Time point denoted: cycle 4 day 1 (C4D1), after 6 weeks of nivolumab. Relapses following autologous stem cell transplantation were seen in all patients, with brentuximab vedotin exposure varying. Measured with immunoSEQ multiplex PCR; TCRdb has only the in-frame clones, and not every one. The data contain more than 4,000 clones, about 61% of them singletons. This sample comprised peripheral blood mononuclear cells (PBMCs), obtained before the fourth cycle of nivolumab. The source of these receptors is a human donor with classical Hodgkin lymphoma.

V and J are TRBV30 and TRBJ1-5; 7 bases map to TRBD1. The CDR3 covers 13 residues. CDR1 GTSNPN and CDR2 SVGIG come from the germline V gene (reference sequence). Unmatched junction bases numbered 3, after V lost 2 bases and J lost 5 bases. CDR3 in DNA: TGTGCCTGGAGTCGAGGACAGGATCAGCCCCAGCATTTT. This encodes CAWSRGQDQPQHF.

This clone is deemed medium-sized. The chain uses TRBV7-3 and TRBJ2-2; TRBD2 agrees at 7 bases. Germline-derived CDR1 and CDR2 are SGHTA and FQGTGA. The CDR3 contains 15 residues. With V trimmed by 5 bases and J by 7 bases, 10 bases remained unmatched. CDR3 in DNA: TGTGCCAGCAGCCCCCGGGGAAGCGGGGTCGGGGAGCTGTTTTTT. This encodes CASSPRGSGVGELFF. The full variable domain, rest sourced from reference TRBV7-3 and TRBJ2-2, is GAGVSQTPSNKVTEKGKYVELRCDPISGHTALYWYRQSLGQGPEFLIYFQGTGAADDSGLPNDRFFAVRPEGSVSTLKIQRTERGDSAVYLCASSPRGSGVGELFFGEGSRLTVL.

V gene TRBV5-1 combines with J gene TRBJ1-4, with 10 bases identical to TRBD1. Germline values: CDR1 SGHRS, CDR2 YFSETQ. The V and J ends lost 1 base and 2 bases, in that order; junction bases with no gene match: 5. The CDR3 spans 17 residues. The CDR3 DNA sequence: TGCGCCAGCAGCTTGAATGACAGGGGGCCGACTAATGAAAAACTGTTTTTT. It encodes CASSLNDRGPTNEKLFF. Drawing the rest from reference TRBV5-1 and TRBJ1-4, the complete variable domain is KAGVTQTPRYLIKTRGQQVTLSCSPISGHRSVSWYQQTPGQGLQFLFEYFSETQRNKGNFPGRFSGRQFSNSRSEMNVSTLELGDSALYLCASSLNDRGPTNEKLFFGSGTQLSVL.

This chain links TRBV7-9 with TRBJ2-7; D is perhaps TRBD1 (8 bases). CDR3 length equals 15 residues. V dropped 5 bases and J dropped 3 bases, with 17 bases sitting between them. Germline V CDR1 and CDR2: SEHNR, FQNEAQ (reference sequence). CDR3 residues: CASSKWTGRVYEQYF. Written as DNA, the CDR3 is TGTGCCAGCAGCAAGTGGACAGGGAGGGTCTACGAGCAGTACTTC.

V is TRBV9 and J is TRBJ1-3, with TRBD1 as a possible D gene (6 bases). Trimming removed 0 bases from V and 0 bases from J, with 16 bases in between. This CDR3 is built from 18 residues. From germline, CDR1 is SGDLS and CDR2 YYNGEE. CDR3 loop: CASSVAGDFRYSGNTIYF. CDR3 DNA sequence: TGTGCCAGCAGCGTAGCAGGGGACTTCAGATACTCTGGAAACACCATATATTTT. The full variable domain, with the rest looked up from reference TRBV9 and TRBJ1-3, is DSGVTQTPKHLITATGQRVTLRCSPRSGDLSVYWYQQSLDQGLQFLIQYYNGEERAKGNILERFSAQQFPDLHSELNLSSLELGDSALYFCASSVAGDFRYSGNTIYFGEGSWLTVV.

This clone was picked up a small number of times. J is TRBJ1-2 and V is TRBV5-8, with 7 bases lining up with TRBD1. V gave up 3 bases and J gave up 7 bases; unmatched junction bases: 12. Germline V gene sequence: CDR1 SGHTS, CDR2 YDEGEE. The CDR3 is made up of 15 amino acids. CDR3 amino acids: CASSYSGTETGGYTF. The CDR3 nucleotides read TGTGCCAGCAGCTACTCCGGGACAGAAACTGGTGGCTACACCTTC.

V is TRBV27 and J is TRBJ1-6, with D unclear. V lost 4 bases and J lost 2, with 9 bases in between. This CDR3 is 15 amino acids long. In germline, CDR1 is MNHEY, CDR2 SMNVEV (reference sequence). In DNA, the CDR3 is TGTGCCAGCAGTTCGGAGGGCACCTATAATTCACCCCTCCACTTT. This encodes CASSSEGTYNSPLHF.

V and J are TRBV11-3 and TRBJ2-3; 7 positions agree with TRBD2. This CDR3 contains 16 residues. The V gene's germline CDR1 is SGHNT and CDR2 YENEEA. V was pared by 1 base and J by 5 bases, with 9 bases of the junction left unmatched. Here the CDR3 reads CASSLGGRHHGDTQYF. The CDR3 DNA is TGTGCCAGCAGCTTAGGCGGGAGACACCATGGAGATACGCAGTATTTT.

The chain uses TRBV6-1 and TRBJ1-6; D is ambiguous. CDR1 MNHNS and CDR2 SASEGT come from the germline V gene. V was pared by 3 bases and J by 13 bases, with 7 bases between. CDR3 length: 11 residues. The DNA of the CDR3 is TGTGCCAGCAGTGAGTCCCAGCCCCTCCACTTT. It encodes CASSESQPLHF.

This chain uses TRBV9 with TRBJ2-1; TRBD2 matches 11 bases. The CDR3 has 16 amino acids. CDR1 is SGDLS, CDR2 YYNGEE, per germline. Unmatched junction bases numbered 13, after V lost 4 bases and J lost 10 bases. CDR3 in DNA: TGTGCCAGCAGCCAAAGGGTACTAGCGGGAGCCGGGGAGCAGTTCTTC. It specifies CASSQRVLAGAGEQFF.

The DNA for the CDR3 is TGTGCCAGCAGTGAAGCGACAGGGGGAGGAAACATTCAGTACTTC. It yields the protein CASSEATGGGNIQYF. The V and J genes are TRBV6-1 and TRBJ2-4, with 9 bases that match TRBD1. Germline V gene lookup returns CDR1 MNHNS and CDR2 SASEGT. V trimming: 0 bases; J trimming: 6 bases; junction bases outside the gene matches: 3. This CDR3 is built from 15 residues.

Notes on this clone: The same CDR3 can be traced to other DNA sequences in this sample. The chain carries TRBV11-2 and TRBJ2-3; 11 positions match TRBD2. V lost 4 bases, J lost 0 bases, and 0 bases stayed unmatched. Per germline, CDR1 SGHAT and CDR2 FQNNGV. The CDR3 sequence is 15 residues long. The CDR3 sequence is CASSSSGRSTDTQYF. The CDR3 DNA reads TGTGCCAGCAGCTCTAGCGGGAGGAGCACAGATACGCAGTATTTT.

The V gene is TRBV25-1, the J gene TRBJ1-2, with TRBD1 identical over 7 bases. Germline-derived CDR1 and CDR2 are MGHDK and SYGVNS. V lost 9 bases, J lost 4 bases, and 11 bases stayed unmatched. This CDR3 comprises 14 residues. Here the CDR3 DNA reads TGTGCCAGACCCCTACGAGACAGGGCCTATGGCTACACCTTC. Protein: CARPLRDRAYGYTF.

V and J are TRBV19 and TRBJ1-2; D uncertain. The CDR3 is made up of 11 amino acids. Trimming removed 7 bases from V and 5 bases from J, with 8 bases in between. Germline CDR1 is LNHDA and CDR2 is SQIVND (reference sequence). The CDR3 bases are TGTGCCAGTACAGCGGGTTATGGCTACACCTTC. Protein sequence: CASTAGYGYTF.

The V gene is TRBV30, the J gene TRBJ1-4; D is unresolved. Germline CDR1 GTSNPN, CDR2 SVGIG (reference sequence). V lost 3 bases to trimming and J lost 8 bases, with 16 bases between them. The CDR3 has 14 amino acids. Here the CDR3 reads CAWSPLTKTEKLFF. DNA for the CDR3: TGTGCCTGGAGCCCCTTGACCAAAACCGAAAAACTGTTTTTT. Looking up the rest from reference TRBV30 and TRBJ1-4 gives the full variable domain: SQTIHQWPATLVQPVGSPLSLECTVEGTSNPNLYWYRQAAGRGLQLLFYSVGIGQISSEVPQNLSASRPQDRQFILSSKKLLLSDSGFYLCAWSPLTKTEKLFFGSGTQLSVL.